This paragraph covers one T cell receptor (beta chain) sequence. Its specificity is not known. The V gene's germline CDR1 is SGHNT and CDR2 YENEEA. This CDR3 is 14 amino acids long. Trimming cost V 1 base and J 6 bases, with 12 bases left between them. The PCR contained 60 Vbeta and 13 Jbeta primers. Here immunoSEQ multiplex PCR was the method, and the copy in TCRdb shows in-frame clones only, minus some. The table has about 120,000 clones, roughly 79% seen once. The data belong to a study of cytomegalovirus exposure and HLA in healthy donors. Broader study findings: A classifier reportedly called cytomegalovirus status with high sensitivity and specificity.

The sequence was obtained from a woman in her thirties or forties in good health and CMV-seronegative. The source material was PBMCs. This rearrangement joins TRBV11-3 to TRBJ1-1; D is unclear. CDR3 DNA: TGTGCCAGCAGCTTAGGCTCTGGGGAGGCTGAAGCTTTCTTT. Its protein is CASSLGSGEAEAFF. Drawing the rest from reference TRBV11-3 and TRBJ1-1, the complete variable domain is EAGVVQSPRYKIIEKKQPVAFWCNPISGHNTLYWYLQNLGQGPELLIRYENEEAVDDSQLPKDRFSAERLKGVDSTLKIQPAELGDSAVYLCASSLGSGEAEAFFGQGTRLTVV.